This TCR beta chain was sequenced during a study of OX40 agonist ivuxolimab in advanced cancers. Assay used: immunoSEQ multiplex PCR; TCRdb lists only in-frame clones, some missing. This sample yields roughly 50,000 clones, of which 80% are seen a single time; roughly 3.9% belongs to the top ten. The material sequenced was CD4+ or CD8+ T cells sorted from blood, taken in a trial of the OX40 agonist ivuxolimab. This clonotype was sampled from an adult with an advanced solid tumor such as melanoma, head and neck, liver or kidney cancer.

CDR3 DNA: TGTGCCAGCAGCTTATCCGGACTAGCGGGAGGTATTGAGCAGTTCTTC. It translates to CASSLSGLAGGIEQFF. The chain combines TRBV7-9 with TRBJ2-1; 14 bases line up with TRBD2. This CDR3 contains 16 residues. Trimming removed 2 bases from V and 9 bases from J; junction bases left unmatched: 6. Germline CDR1 SEHNR, CDR2 FQNEAQ (reference sequence).